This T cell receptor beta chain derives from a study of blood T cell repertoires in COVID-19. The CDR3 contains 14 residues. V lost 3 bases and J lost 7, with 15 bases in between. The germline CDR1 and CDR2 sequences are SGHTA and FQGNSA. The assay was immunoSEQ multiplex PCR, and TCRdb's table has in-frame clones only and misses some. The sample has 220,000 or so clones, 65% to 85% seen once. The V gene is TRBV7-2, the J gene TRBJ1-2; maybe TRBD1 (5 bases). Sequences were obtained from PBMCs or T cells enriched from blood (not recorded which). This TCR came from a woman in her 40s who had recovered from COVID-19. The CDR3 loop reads CASSFSGTQAGYTF. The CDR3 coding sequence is TGTGCCAGCAGCTTTAGCGGGACGCAAGCTGGCTACACCTTC.